This TCR beta chain comes out of a study of cytomegalovirus exposure and HLA in healthy donors. Method: immunoSEQ multiplex PCR; TCRdb's copy keeps in-frame clones and lacks some. The table records some 100,000 clones, around 85% of them present only once. In regard to this clone: Its antigen is not identified.

Separation from the roughly 600-subject first cohort characterized the roughly 130-subject validation cohort, to which the donors belonged. Study conclusions and caveats: Reportedly, diagnosis of cytomegalovirus status by the classifier showed high specificity and sensitivity. In vitro data verified three CMV-associated chains as specific for CMV antigens. Associated with cytomegalovirus, according to the listing, were approximately 160 TCR beta chains.

This TCR came from a man aged 18 to 30 in good health and CMV-seropositive. Input material: PBMCs.

The CDR3 is CASSPLPGTNTGELFF. The CDR3 coding sequence is TGTGCCAGCAGCCCCCTTCCCGGGACGAACACCGGGGAGCTGTTTTTT. This rearrangement joins TRBV14 to TRBJ2-2, with a possible D match to TRBD2 (5 bases). Trimming took 4 bases from V and 0 from J, leaving 12 bases between them. CDR1 and CDR2 (germline): SGHDN, FVKESK. This CDR3 spans 16 amino acids.